These 24 T cell receptor beta chains were sequenced from one sample in a study of blood T cell repertoires in COVID-19. Measured with immunoSEQ multiplex PCR; TCRdb has only the in-frame clones, and not every one. The table lists roughly 200,000 clones, 75% to 90% of them singletons, with approximately 10% in the top ten. The material sequenced was peripheral blood. The receptor source for this set is a human donor with active or convalescent COVID-19. The donor label of this sample is uncertain.

This chain links TRBV12-3 or TRBV12-4 with TRBJ1-1; possibly TRBD1 for D (6 bases). The CDR3 runs to 13 residues. V lost 4 bases to trimming and J lost 11 bases, with 17 bases between them. Written as DNA, the CDR3 is TGTGCCAGCAGTTCCCCTGGACAGACTGGGGCTTTCTTT. This sequence encodes CASSSPGQTGAFF.

CDR3 coding DNA: TGTGCCAGCAGTCCTAGCGGGGGTAGGACAGATACGCAGTATTTT. Protein product: CASSPSGGRTDTQYF. The chain links TRBV28 to TRBJ2-3; 10 bases are shared with TRBD2. This CDR3 is 15 amino acids long. V lost 5 bases, J lost 3 bases, and 5 bases stayed unmatched. CDR1 and CDR2 (germline): MDHEN, SYDVKM.

The rearrangement links TRBV7-9 to TRBJ2-2, with TRBD1 identical over 11 bases. V gave up 3 bases and J gave up 7 bases; unmatched junction bases: 1. Germline CDR1 is SEHNR and CDR2 is FQNEAQ (reference sequence). The CDR3 length is 14 residues. CDR3 DNA: TGTGCCAGCAGCTTGGGACAGGGGGACGGGGAGCTGTTTTTT. Amino acid sequence: CASSLGQGDGELFF. Based on the CDR3 plus reference TRBV7-9 and TRBJ2-2, the full variable domain is DTGVSQNPRHKITKRGQNVTFRCDPISEHNRLYWYRQTLGQGPEFLTYFQNEAQLEKSRLLSDRFSAERPKGSFSTLEIQRTEQGDSAMYLCASSLGQGDGELFFGEGSRLTVL.

This chain uses TRBV6-6 with TRBJ1-6, with D perhaps matching TRBD1 (5 bases). Looked up from germline, CDR1 is MNHNY and CDR2 is SVGAGI (reference sequence). With 4 bases removed from V and 10 bases from J, the gap between germline ends came to 17 bases. The CDR3 is 15 amino acids. CDR3 region: CASSSQGKVGSPLHF. CDR3 DNA: TGTGCCAGCAGTTCTCAGGGAAAAGTAGGGTCACCCCTCCACTTT.

The chain couples TRBV2 to TRBJ2-7; TRBD1 agrees at 8 bases. CDR1 and CDR2 from the germline V gene are SNHLY and FYNNEI. After removal of 9 bases from V and 5 bases from J, the junction contained 9 bases not matched to a gene. CDR3 length equals 13 residues. The CDR3 here is CARSRDRRNEQYF. The DNA for the CDR3 is TGTGCCAGGAGCCGGGACAGGAGGAACGAGCAGTACTTC. Filled out from reference TRBV2 and TRBJ2-7, the complete variable domain reads EPEVTQTPSHQVTQMGQEVILRCVPISNHLYFYWYRQILGQKVEFLVSFYNNEISEKSEIFDDQFSVERPDGSNFTLKIRSTKLEDSAMYFCARSRDRRNEQYFGPGTRLTVT.

The V and J genes are TRBV2 and TRBJ2-3; 7 bases agree with TRBD2. Germline V CDR1 and CDR2: SNHLY, FYNNEI. The CDR3 has 13 amino acids. DNA for the CDR3: TGTGCTAATACGCGGGGGATCACAGATACGCAGTATTTT. Its translation is CANTRGITDTQYF.

This clone was detected a few times. The V call is TRBV6-5, the J call TRBJ2-7; D call uncertain. CDR3 length: 13 amino acids. The germline gives CDR1 MNHEY, CDR2 SVGAGI. V was cut by 2 bases and J by 6 bases, with 11 bases left in between. CDR3 sequence: CASSYAARVEQYF. The DNA of the CDR3 is TGTGCCAGCAGTTACGCCGCTAGAGTCGAGCAGTACTTC.

The chain employs TRBV18 and TRBJ2-5; possibly TRBD2 for D (6 bases). Germline assignment: CDR1 KGHSH and CDR2 LQKENI. The V end lost 1 base, the J end lost 3 bases, and 9 bases lay between the germline ends. The CDR3 sequence is 14 residues long. The CDR3 protein is CASSPLAEKETQYF. Written as DNA, the CDR3 is TGTGCCAGCTCACCACTAGCGGAGAAAGAGACCCAGTACTTC.

The gene calls are TRBV7-3 and TRBJ2-3; the match to TRBD1 covers 8 bases. Germline CDR1 SGHTA, CDR2 FQGTGA. There are 13 residues in the CDR3. Trimming at V came to 5 bases and at J to 5 bases, leaving 3 bases not matched to a gene. CDR3: CASSQGAEDTQYF. The CDR3 region has the DNA TGTGCCAGCAGCCAGGGGGCGGAAGATACGCAGTATTTT.

The chain combines TRBV4-1 with TRBJ1-1; the D is unclear. The CDR3 runs 17 residues. V was pared by 0 bases and J by 1 base, with 15 bases between. Germline CDR1 MGHRA, CDR2 YSYEKL. In DNA form, the CDR3 reads TGCGCCAGCAGCCAAGATGGAGGGAGGGCCGGGAACACTGAAGCTTTCTTT. Translating it yields CASSQDGGRAGNTEAFF.

The chain links TRBV21-1 to TRBJ2-1; whether TRBD2, the table's D call, matches the DNA was not checked. TRBV21-1 is flagged as a pseudogene. The CDR3 sequence is 21 residues long. In nucleotides, the CDR3 is TGTGCCAGCAGCAAATTAGGGCGGGAGGCCGTAAGTTTTAGCTCCTACAATGAGCAGTTCTTC. Its translation: CASSKLGREAVSFSSYNEQFF.

This chain connects TRBV3-1 (or the pseudogene TRBV3-2) to TRBJ1-2; 7 nucleotides match TRBD1. The germline V gene encodes CDR1 LGHDT and CDR2 YNNKEL (reference sequence). V was clipped by 9 bases and J by 6 bases; unmatched bases: 7. The CDR3 has 12 amino acids. CDR3 amino acids: CASRDSLNGYTF. The CDR3 nucleotides are TGTGCCAGTCGGGACAGCTTAAATGGCTACACCTTC.

This chain uses TRBV19 with TRBJ2-7, with 7 bases that match TRBD2. The germline CDR1 and CDR2 sequences are LNHDA and SQIVND (reference sequence). This CDR3 contains 12 residues. Losses at the gene ends were 6 bases for V and 3 bases for J; bases not matched to a gene: 2. This chain's CDR3 is CASSGLVYEQYF. In nucleotides, the CDR3 is TGTGCCAGTAGCGGACTAGTCTACGAGCAGTACTTC.

V is TRBV29-1 and J is TRBJ2-3, with TRBD2 matching 11 bases. Germline lookup yields CDR1 SQVTM and CDR2 ANQGSEA. The CDR3 has 15 residues. Trimming removed 3 bases from V and 5 bases from J; junction bases left unmatched: 7. As DNA, the CDR3 is TGCAGCGTTGACTCGACTAGCGGGATCGGAGATACGCAGTATTTT. Translation gives CSVDSTSGIGDTQYF.

This clone was observed a handful of times. The chain carries TRBV28 and TRBJ1-2; TRBD1 matches at 10 bases. Germline trimming cut 4 bases from V and 4 bases from J; bases unmatched to any gene: 9. This CDR3 comprises 16 residues. CDR1 and CDR2 (germline): MDHEN, SYDVKM. CDR3 coding DNA: TGTGCCAGCAGTTCCCCTGGGTGGACAGGGGGCTATGGCTACACCTTC. Residues: CASSSPGWTGGYGYTF.

The DNA of the CDR3 is TGTGCCAGCGGAGTAGCGGTGACTTTATACGAGCAGTACTTC. This gives the protein CASGVAVTLYEQYF. The rearrangement joins TRBV7-2 to TRBJ2-7; D may be TRBD2 (6 bases). The CDR3 length is 14 residues. Germline lookup yields CDR1 SGHTA and CDR2 FQGNSA. Trimming took 8 bases from V and 4 from J, leaving 18 bases between them.

The chain links TRBV11-3 to TRBJ1-2, with TRBD1 as a possible D gene (5 bases). CDR3 length: 20 residues. Germline V gene data show CDR1 as SGHNT and CDR2 as YENEEA. V lost 0 bases and J 0 bases, leaving 23 bases between the germline ends. Here the CDR3 DNA reads TGTGCCAGCAGCTTAGAATTGGGGCCTTCGTCCCTGACCGCTAACTATGGCTACACCTTC. Protein sequence: CASSLELGPSSLTANYGYTF.

The V and J genes are TRBV4-1 and TRBJ2-2, with 9 bases matching TRBD2. Losses at the gene ends were 2 bases for V and 0 bases for J; bases not matched to a gene: 7. There are 18 residues in the CDR3. Germline V gene sequence: CDR1 MGHRA, CDR2 YSYEKL. The CDR3 region has the DNA TGCGCCAGCAGCCAACCCCGACTAGCGGAGGCGAACACCGGGGAGCTGTTTTTT. Encoded protein: CASSQPRLAEANTGELFF.

This clone was seen just once. The rearrangement joins TRBV6-5 to TRBJ2-3; 8 nucleotides agree with TRBD1. J lost 4 bases, V lost 9 bases, and 6 bases had no gene match. This CDR3 has 13 amino acids. Germline CDR1 and CDR2: MNHEY and SVGAGI. CDR3: CASATGAADTQYF. CDR3 nucleotide sequence: TGTGCCAGTGCGACAGGGGCCGCAGATACGCAGTATTTT.

The chain recombines TRBV6-2 or TRBV6-3 with TRBJ1-3; 7 bases are shared with TRBD1. V lost 5 bases, J lost 2 bases, and 6 bases stayed unmatched. This CDR3 spans 15 amino acids. The germline V gene encodes CDR1 MNHEY and CDR2 SVGEGT. The CDR3 region has the DNA TGTGCCAGCAGTACCAACAGGGGACCTGGAAACACCATATATTTT. This encodes CASSTNRGPGNTIYF.

The V and J genes are TRBV28 and TRBJ2-7; 9 positions match TRBD2. V lost 2 bases and J lost 3; bases outside the gene matches: 2. The CDR3 has 14 residues. CDR1 is MDHEN, CDR2 SYDVKM, per germline. Written as DNA, the CDR3 is TGTGCCAGCAGTTTAAGCGGGGGGAACTACGAGCAGTACTTC. This encodes CASSLSGGNYEQYF.

This clone was seen a few times. CDR3 protein: CASSLRESQPQHF. The CDR3 nucleotides are TGTGCCAGCAGCCTCCGGGAGAGCCAGCCCCAGCATTTT. The chain has TRBV7-2 and TRBJ1-5, with unresolved D. Trimming took off 5 bases at V and 7 bases at J, with 12 bases between the two ends. Germline V CDR1 and CDR2: SGHTA, FQGNSA. This CDR3 comprises 13 residues.

This clone was counted once. The chain carries TRBV7-2 and TRBJ1-2; a weak D match, TRBD1 (6 bases). This CDR3 is 16 amino acids long. V lost 5 bases, J lost 4 bases, and 20 bases lay in between. Germline CDR1 and CDR2: SGHTA and FQGNSA. As DNA, the CDR3 is TGTGCCAGCAGCCCGGCCGGACAGCGGCCCCTCTATGGCTACACCTTC. Translation gives CASSPAGQRPLYGYTF.

The V and J genes are TRBV24-1 and TRBJ2-1; the match to TRBD2 covers 7 bases. This CDR3 is built from 16 residues. Germline CDR1 is KGHDR and CDR2 is SFDVKD. J was trimmed by 3 bases and V by 5 bases; bases with no gene match: 9. The CDR3 sequence: CATSVFSGGSYNEQFF. DNA of the CDR3: TGTGCCACCAGTGTCTTCTCTGGCGGGAGCTACAATGAGCAGTTCTTC.